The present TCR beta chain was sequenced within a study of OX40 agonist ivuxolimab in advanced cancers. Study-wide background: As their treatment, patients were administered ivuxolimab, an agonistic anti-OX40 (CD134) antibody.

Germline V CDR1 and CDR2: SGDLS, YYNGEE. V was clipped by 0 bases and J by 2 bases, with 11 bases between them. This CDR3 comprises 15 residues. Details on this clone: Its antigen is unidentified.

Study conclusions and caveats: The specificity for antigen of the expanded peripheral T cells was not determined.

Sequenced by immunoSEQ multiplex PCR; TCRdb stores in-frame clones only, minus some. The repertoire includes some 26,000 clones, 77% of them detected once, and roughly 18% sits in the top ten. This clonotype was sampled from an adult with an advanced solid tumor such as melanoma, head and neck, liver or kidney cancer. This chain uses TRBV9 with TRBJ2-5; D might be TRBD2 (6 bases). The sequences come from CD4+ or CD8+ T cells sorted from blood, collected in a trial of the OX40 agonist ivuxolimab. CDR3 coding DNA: TGTGCCAGCAGCGTAGCTACGGGGGATCAAGAGACCCAGTACTTC. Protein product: CASSVATGDQETQYF.